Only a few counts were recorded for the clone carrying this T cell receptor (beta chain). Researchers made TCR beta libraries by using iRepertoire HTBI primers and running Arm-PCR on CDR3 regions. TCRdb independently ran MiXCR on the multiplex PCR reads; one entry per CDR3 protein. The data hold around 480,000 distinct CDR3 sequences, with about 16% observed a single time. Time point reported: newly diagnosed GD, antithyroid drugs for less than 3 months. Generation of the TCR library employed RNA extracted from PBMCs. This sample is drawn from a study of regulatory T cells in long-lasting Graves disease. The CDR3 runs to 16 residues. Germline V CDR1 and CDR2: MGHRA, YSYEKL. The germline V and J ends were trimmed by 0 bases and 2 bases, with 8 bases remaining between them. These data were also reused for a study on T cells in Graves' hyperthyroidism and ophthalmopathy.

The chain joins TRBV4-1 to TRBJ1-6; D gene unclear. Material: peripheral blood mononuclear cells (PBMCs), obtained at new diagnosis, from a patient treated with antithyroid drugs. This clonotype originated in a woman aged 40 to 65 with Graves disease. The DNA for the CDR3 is TGCGCCAGCAGCCAAGATTTCACAGCCTATAATTCACCCCTCCACTTT. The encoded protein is CASSQDFTAYNSPLHF.